Shown below are 25 T cell receptor beta chains from a single sample sequenced in a study of shared clonotypes between healthy human individuals. Assay used: immunoSEQ multiplex PCR; TCRdb lists only in-frame clones, some missing. The sample consists of under 550,000 clones, less than 96% of them appearing once. Sequencing was carried out using naive CD4+ T cells sorted from blood. Subset given: CD45RA+ positively selected. These receptors were obtained from a young woman in good health.

V is TRBV28 and J is TRBJ2-2; perhaps TRBD1 as D (6 bases). The V end was cut by 7 bases, the J end by 0 bases, with 9 bases between. CDR3 length: 14 amino acids. Germline CDR1 MDHEN, CDR2 SYDVKM. This chain's CDR3 is CASKDSANTGELFF. The CDR3 DNA follows: TGTGCCAGCAAGGACAGCGCGAACACCGGGGAGCTGTTTTTT. Drawing the rest from reference TRBV28 and TRBJ2-2, the complete variable domain is DVKVTQSSRYLVKRTGEKVFLECVQDMDHENMFWYRQDPGLGLRLIYFSYDVKMKEKGDIPEGYSVSREKKERFSLILESASTNQTSMYLCASKDSANTGELFFGEGSRLTVL.

V gene TRBV18 combines with J gene TRBJ2-2, with 11 bases matching TRBD2. The CDR3 consists of 17 residues. Germline V CDR1 and CDR2: KGHSH, LQKENI. The ends lost 3 bases at V and 7 bases at J; junction bases unmatched: 10. DNA for the CDR3: TGTGCCAGCTCACCGCTACTAGCGGGAGTTTCGAGCGGGGAGCTGTTTTTT. Protein: CASSPLLAGVSSGELFF.

The CDR3 DNA is TGTGCCAGCAGCGACAGGGGCCTCGTATCCTACGAGCAGTACTTC. It encodes CASSDRGLVSYEQYF. This sequence joins TRBV7-2 and TRBJ2-7, with TRBD1 matching over 8 bases. The V gene end was trimmed by 5 bases and the J gene end by 1 base; junction bases not matched to a gene: 7. This CDR3 comprises 15 residues. The V gene's germline CDR1 is SGHTA and CDR2 FQGNSA. The variable domain in full, completed from reference TRBV7-2 and TRBJ2-7, reads GAGVSQSPSNKVTEKGKDVELRCDPISGHTALYWYRQSLGQGLEFLIYFQGNSAPDKSGLPSDRFSAERTGGSVSTLTIQRTQQEDSAVYLCASSDRGLVSYEQYFGPGTRLTVT.

The rearrangement joins TRBV5-1 to TRBJ1-1, with 9 bases identical to TRBD1. The CDR3 has 13 residues. Trimming cost V 4 bases and J 7 bases; bases outside gene matches: 5. Germline V gene sequence: CDR1 SGHRS, CDR2 YFSETQ. Here the CDR3 DNA reads TGCGCCAGCAGCCGAAGGACAGGGGTTGAAGCTTTCTTT. Protein: CASSRRTGVEAFF.

The genes are TRBV15 and TRBJ2-7; 9 bases align to TRBD1. The CDR3 length is 18 residues. Trimming removed 3 bases from V and 3 bases from J; junction bases left unmatched: 15. Looked up from germline, CDR1 is LNHNV and CDR2 is YYDKDF (reference sequence). CDR3 in DNA: TGTGCCACCAGCAGGGGACTGGGACAGGGAACCCTCCGCTACGAGCAGTACTTC. It codes for CATSRGLGQGTLRYEQYF.

The sample holds one count of this clone. CDR3 region: CASSPTVAGPYEQYF. The CDR3, as DNA: TGTGCCAGCTCACCGACCGTAGCGGGCCCCTACGAGCAGTACTTC. This sequence joins TRBV18 and TRBJ2-7; the match to TRBD2 covers 7 bases. After removal of 3 bases from V and 2 bases from J, the junction contained 7 bases not matched to a gene. From germline, CDR1 is KGHSH and CDR2 LQKENI. The CDR3 consists of 15 residues.

The chain couples TRBV6-1 to TRBJ2-1; D gene ambiguous. CDR3 length: 13 residues. V was pared by 7 bases and J by 5 bases, with 12 bases between. Germline V gene sequence: CDR1 MNHNS, CDR2 SASEGT. The CDR3: CASTMTQHNEQFF. CDR3 DNA: TGTGCCAGCACTATGACTCAACACAATGAGCAGTTCTTC.

The chain recombines TRBV28 with TRBJ2-3; TRBD1 might be the D (6 bases). Germline CDR1 reads MDHEN; CDR2 reads SYDVKM. The CDR3 runs 17 residues. Trimming left V 3 bases short and J 1 base short, with 17 bases between. CDR3 region: CASSFGAVGARTDTQYF. CDR3 in DNA: TGTGCCAGCAGTTTTGGGGCGGTGGGGGCGCGCACAGATACGCAGTATTTT.

The genes are TRBV28 and TRBJ2-5; the D is unclear. Trimming removed 1 base from V and 0 bases from J, with 6 bases in between. CDR1 is MDHEN, CDR2 SYDVKM, per germline. This CDR3 region has 14 residues. The CDR3 loop reads CASSLFPDQETQYF. CDR3 nucleotides: TGTGCCAGCAGTTTATTTCCAGACCAAGAGACCCAGTACTTC.

The chain uses TRBV2 and TRBJ1-4; a possible D gene is TRBD1 (6 bases). CDR1 SNHLY and CDR2 FYNNEI come from the germline V gene. The length of the CDR3 is 14 residues. The V gene lost 6 bases and the J gene lost 5 bases, with 13 bases spanning the gap. CDR3 residues: CASRRDKANEKLFF. Here the CDR3 DNA reads TGTGCCAGCAGGCGGGACAAGGCAAATGAAAAACTGTTTTTT.

The chain couples TRBV7-8 to TRBJ1-2; a weak D match, TRBD1 (6 bases). The germline V gene has CDR1 SGHVS and CDR2 FQNEAQ. The CDR3 has 14 residues. The germline V and J ends were trimmed by 5 bases and 5 bases, with 15 bases remaining between them. CDR3 protein: CASSPLAGEYGYTF. The CDR3 DNA reads as TGTGCCAGCAGCCCCCTGGCAGGGGAGTATGGCTACACCTTC.

The chain combines TRBV11-3 with TRBJ2-3; possible D gene TRBD2, 5 bases. The CDR3 has 13 residues. The germline gives CDR1 SGHNT, CDR2 YENEEA. V lost 3 bases and J 5 bases, leaving 9 bases between the germline ends. CDR3 sequence reads: CASSFVAGDTQYF. CDR3 nucleotide sequence: TGTGCCAGCAGCTTTGTCGCGGGAGATACGCAGTATTTT.

The rearrangement joins TRBV27 to TRBJ2-2; possibly TRBD2 for D (6 bases). Trimming took 0 bases from V and 5 from J, leaving 13 bases between them. Germline V lookup: CDR1 MNHEY, CDR2 SMNVEV (reference sequence). The CDR3 sequence is 16 residues long. CDR3 in amino acids: CASSLSPSGWTGELFF. DNA for the CDR3: TGTGCCAGCAGTTTATCGCCGAGCGGGTGGACCGGGGAGCTGTTTTTT.

The chain joins TRBV7-2 to TRBJ2-5; either TRBD1 or TRBD2 may fit D (5 bases each). Germline CDR1 reads SGHTA; CDR2 reads FQGNSA. The CDR3 has 13 residues. Trimming stripped 6 bases from V and 0 bases from J, with 8 bases between. DNA for the CDR3: TGTGCCAGCAGGGGGACCAACCAAGAGACCCAGTACTTC. This translates into CASRGTNQETQYF.

The chain uses TRBV12-2 and TRBJ1-5. TRBV12-2 has pseudogene status. This CDR3 spans 16 amino acids. The CDR3 is CARLAIHLHPRQPQHF. The CDR3 DNA follows: TGTGCAAGACTAGCTATCCACCTCCATCCCCGTCAGCCCCAGCATTTT.

The chain joins TRBV15 to TRBJ1-1; D not resolved. CDR3 length: 15 amino acids. CDR1 and CDR2 from the germline V gene are LNHNV and YYDKDF (reference sequence). The V and J ends lost 0 bases and 11 bases respectively, with 19 bases between them. The CDR3 loop reads CATSRDHFRLRDAFF. In DNA form, the CDR3 reads TGTGCCACCAGCAGAGATCACTTTCGCCTCCGTGATGCTTTCTTT.

As to this clone: One end of the junction does not line up with germline, which may come from a read error. The gene calls are TRBV6-1 and TRBJ2-2; a possible D gene is TRBD2 (6 bases). The germline CDR1 and CDR2 sequences are MNHNS and SASEGT. The CDR3 loop spans 15 amino acids. The CDR3 loop is CAGSWGTSNTGELFF. The DNA of the CDR3 is TGTGCCGGCAGTTGGGGGACTTCGAACACCGGGGAGCTGTTTTTT.

The chain combines TRBV5-4 with TRBJ1-2; no firm D call. V was pared by 0 bases and J by 6 bases, with 15 bases between. The CDR3 contains 15 residues. The germline V gene has CDR1 SGHNT and CDR2 YYREEE (reference sequence). CDR3 region: CASSLAVKPLDGYTF. In DNA, the CDR3 is TGTGCCAGCAGCTTGGCCGTCAAGCCCCTCGATGGCTACACCTTC.

As concerns this clone: The same CDR3 is also encoded by other DNA sequences in this sample. CDR3 in amino acids: CASSRTGYEQYF. DNA for the CDR3: TGTGCCAGCTCTCGTACAGGGTACGAGCAGTACTTC. The chain uses TRBV18 and TRBJ2-7; TRBD1 is a possible D gene (6 bases). The length of the CDR3 is 12 residues. V was clipped by 6 bases and J by 4 bases, with 10 bases between them. The V gene's germline CDR1 is KGHSH and CDR2 LQKENI.

This chain joins TRBV14 and TRBJ2-3; D is unresolved. V was pared by 0 bases and J by 0 bases, with 13 bases between. Germline V gene lookup returns CDR1 SGHDN and CDR2 FVKESK. CDR3 length equals 17 residues. CDR3 DNA sequence: TGTGCCAGCAGCCAAGATCGGGCCTCGTGGAGCACAGATACGCAGTATTTT. Its translation is CASSQDRASWSTDTQYF.

The rearrangement joins TRBV2 to TRBJ1-1; D ambiguous. CDR1 and CDR2 (germline): SNHLY, FYNNEI. Trimming stripped 6 bases from V and 1 base from J, with 12 bases between. The CDR3 covers 14 residues. CDR3 loop: CASSPLTANTEAFF. The CDR3 nucleotides are TGTGCCAGCAGCCCTCTTACGGCGAACACTGAAGCTTTCTTT.

For the CDR3, the DNA is TGTGCCACCAGCTGGGACAGACTAGCCAAAAACATTCAGTACTTC. Protein product: CATSWDRLAKNIQYF. This rearrangement joins TRBV15 to TRBJ2-4; 7 nucleotides match TRBD1. V lost 5 bases to trimming and J lost 0 bases; unmatched junction nucleotides: 4. The CDR3 contains 15 residues. Germline V lookup: CDR1 LNHNV, CDR2 YYDKDF (reference sequence).

The V gene is TRBV28, the J gene TRBJ1-3; TRBD1 is a possible D gene (5 bases). This CDR3 contains 15 residues. Trimming took off 5 bases at V and 9 bases at J, with 20 bases between the two ends. CDR1 is MDHEN and CDR2 is SYDVKM in the germline V gene. The CDR3, as DNA: TGTGCCAGCAGTCTACCGCAGGGCCGGGGGAGCACCATATATTTT. Amino acids: CASSLPQGRGSTIYF.

CDR3 sequence: CASSQRQGGNQPQHF. CDR3 in DNA: TGTGCCAGCTCACAGAGACAGGGAGGCAATCAGCCCCAGCATTTT. The chain uses TRBV18 and TRBJ1-5; 7 positions agree with TRBD1. CDR1 is KGHSH, CDR2 LQKENI, per germline. Unmatched junction bases numbered 5, after V lost 4 bases and J lost 2 bases. The CDR3 contains 15 residues.

This clone has only one observation. The genes are TRBV6-5 and TRBJ2-7; the D gene could be TRBD1 or TRBD2 (5 bases each). The CDR3 has 13 residues. Germline V gene sequence: CDR1 MNHEY, CDR2 SVGAGI. V lost 0 bases and J lost 7, with 10 bases in between. The DNA of the CDR3 is TGTGCCAGCAGTTACTCCAGGGACGGAGAGCAGTACTTC. It specifies CASSYSRDGEQYF.